Sequencing of this T cell receptor (beta chain) was carried out in a study of blood T cell repertoires in COVID-19. The overall study: Sites in the United States, Italy and Spain provided acute and convalescent COVID-19 samples.

Germline V gene lookup returns CDR1 SGHTA and CDR2 FQGTGA. The CDR3 has 17 amino acids. V shed 10 bases and J shed 0 bases, with 22 bases lying between them. In the authors' workflow: Reference gene primer amplification in the assay estimated nucleated cell counts. TCRdb keeps only in-frame clones here, not all; method: immunoSEQ multiplex PCR. The DNA was the basis for D and trimming; V, J and clone size are from that table. The data contain over 200,000 clones, approximately 89% of them seen just once; the ten biggest clones take up 3.5% to 4.5%. Everyone who took part was 18 to 89 years old, and they came from 24 US areas. In assigning cohorts, the study relied on participant-reported clinical history.

Sample: PBMCs or T cells enriched from blood (not recorded which). This receptor was taken from a woman aged 25-40 years with acute COVID-19. V usage is TRBV7-3 and J usage is TRBJ1-5, with D possibly TRBD1 on 5 matching bases. CDR3 sequence reads: CATPHQGKVVSNQPQHF. CDR3 DNA sequence: TGTGCCACCCCCCACCAGGGTAAAGTGGTTAGCAATCAGCCCCAGCATTTT.